This T cell receptor beta chain is from a study of control samples from healthy donors and cancer patients. Trimming at V came to 6 bases and at J to 2 bases, leaving 7 bases not matched to a gene. This CDR3 contains 15 residues. Looked up from germline, CDR1 is MNHNY and CDR2 is SVGAGI (reference sequence). Sequencing was performed with immunoSEQ multiplex PCR; in TCRdb, only in-frame clones are kept and a portion is missing. The table lists about 120,000 clones, roughly nine tenths of them singletons, with 1.1% in the top ten. The source of this sequence is a woman aged 45-65 years with colorectal cancer. The sample consisted of PBMCs. The chain employs TRBV6-6 and TRBJ2-5; 9 bases are shared with TRBD1. As DNA, the CDR3 is TGTGCCAGCAGGGGTCCGGGACAGGGTCAAGAGACCCAGTACTTC. Translation: CASRGPGQGQETQYF.